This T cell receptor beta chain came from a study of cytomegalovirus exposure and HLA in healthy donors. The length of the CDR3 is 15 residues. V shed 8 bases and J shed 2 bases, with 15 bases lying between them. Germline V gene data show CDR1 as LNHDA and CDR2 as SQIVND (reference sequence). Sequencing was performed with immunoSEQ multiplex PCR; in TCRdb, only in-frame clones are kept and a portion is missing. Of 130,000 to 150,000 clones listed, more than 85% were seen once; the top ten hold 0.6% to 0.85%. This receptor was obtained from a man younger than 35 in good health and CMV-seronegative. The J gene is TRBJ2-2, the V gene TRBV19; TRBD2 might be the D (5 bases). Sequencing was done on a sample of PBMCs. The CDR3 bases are TGTGCCAGTCGACCCACTAGGAAAAACACCGGGGAGCTGTTTTTT. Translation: CASRPTRKNTGELFF.